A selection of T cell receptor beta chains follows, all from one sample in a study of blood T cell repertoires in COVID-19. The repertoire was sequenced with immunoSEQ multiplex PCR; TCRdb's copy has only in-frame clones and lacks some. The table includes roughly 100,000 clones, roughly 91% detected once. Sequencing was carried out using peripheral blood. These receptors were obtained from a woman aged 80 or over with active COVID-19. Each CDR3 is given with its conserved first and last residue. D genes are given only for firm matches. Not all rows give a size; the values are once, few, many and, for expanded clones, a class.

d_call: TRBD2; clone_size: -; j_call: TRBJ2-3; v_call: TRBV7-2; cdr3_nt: TGTGCCAGCAGAATGCAGCGGGGGATCACAGATACGCAGTATTTT; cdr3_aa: CASRMQRGITDTQYF
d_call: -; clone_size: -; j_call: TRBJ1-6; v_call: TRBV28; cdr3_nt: TGTGCCAGCAGGGGCTCGGCAGGGAAGAATTCACCCCTCCACTTT; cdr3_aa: CASRGSAGKNSPLHF
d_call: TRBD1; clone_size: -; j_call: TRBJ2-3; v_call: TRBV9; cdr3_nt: TGTGCCAGCAGCGTACAGGGGGCCCGCACAGATACGCAGTATTTT; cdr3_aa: CASSVQGARTDTQYF
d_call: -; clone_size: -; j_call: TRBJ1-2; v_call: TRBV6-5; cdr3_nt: TGTGCCAGTGGCCGGCAGGGGTCTAACTATGGCTACACCTTC; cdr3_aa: CASGRQGSNYGYTF
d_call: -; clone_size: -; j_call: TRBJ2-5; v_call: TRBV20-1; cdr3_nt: TGCAGTGCTAGTGGGACCGGGGGGACCCAGTACTTC; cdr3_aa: CSASGTGGTQYF
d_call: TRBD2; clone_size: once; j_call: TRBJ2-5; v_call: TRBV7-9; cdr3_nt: TGTGCCAGCAGCTTACTACTAGCGACAACGAGGGAGACCCAGTACTTC; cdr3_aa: CASSLLLATTRETQYF
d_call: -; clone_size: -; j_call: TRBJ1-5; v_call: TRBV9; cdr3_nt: TGTGCCAGCAGCGTACTCGGTTTCTTTGTCCTATATAGCAATCAGCCCCAGCATTTT; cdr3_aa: CASSVLGFFVLYSNQPQHF
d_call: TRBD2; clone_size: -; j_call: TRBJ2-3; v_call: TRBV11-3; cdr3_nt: TGTGCCAGCAGCTACCGGACTAGCGGGAGGGCCACAGATACGCAGTATTTT; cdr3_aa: CASSYRTSGRATDTQYF
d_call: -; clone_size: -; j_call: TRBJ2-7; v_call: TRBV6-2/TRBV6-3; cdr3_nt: TGTGCCAGCAGTAAGGAGCCGACTACGGTGGCGAGTGGGCAGTACTTC; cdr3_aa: CASSKEPTTVASGQYF
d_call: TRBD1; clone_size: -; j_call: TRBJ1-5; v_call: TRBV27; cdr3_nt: TGTGCCAGCAACCTCCGGGACAGGGACAATCAGCCCCAGCATTTT; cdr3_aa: CASNLRDRDNQPQHF
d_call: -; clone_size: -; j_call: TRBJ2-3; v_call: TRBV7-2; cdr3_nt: TGTGCCAGCAGCCCCCCGGACTCGTTCAGAACAGATACGCAGTATTTT; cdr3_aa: CASSPPDSFRTDTQYF
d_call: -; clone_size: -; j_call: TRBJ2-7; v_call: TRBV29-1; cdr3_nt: TGCAGCGTTGTGGGACTCAGCTCCTACGAGCAGTACTTC; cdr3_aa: CSVVGLSSYEQYF
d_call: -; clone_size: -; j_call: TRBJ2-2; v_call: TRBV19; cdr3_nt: TGTGCCAGTAATATCGTGGTCGCGGGAACCGGGGAGCTGTTTTTT; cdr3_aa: CASNIVVAGTGELFF
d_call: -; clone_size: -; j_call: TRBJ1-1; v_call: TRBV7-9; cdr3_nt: TGTGCCAGCAGCTTTTACAGTGCTGAGAACACTGAAGCTTTCTTT; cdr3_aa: CASSFYSAENTEAFF
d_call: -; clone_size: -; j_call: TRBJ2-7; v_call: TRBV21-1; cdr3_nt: TGTGCCAGCAGCACCTCAGGGACCTACGAGCAGTACTTC; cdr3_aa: CASSTSGTYEQYF
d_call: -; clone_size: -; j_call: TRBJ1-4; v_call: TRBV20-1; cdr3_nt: TGCAGTGCTAGTTCAATAACTAATGAAAAACTGTTTTTT; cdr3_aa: CSASSITNEKLFF
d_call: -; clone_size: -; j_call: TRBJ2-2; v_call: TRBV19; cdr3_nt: TGTGCCAGTAGTATACCCGGACTGAACACCGGGGAGCTGTTTTTT; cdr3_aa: CASSIPGLNTGELFF
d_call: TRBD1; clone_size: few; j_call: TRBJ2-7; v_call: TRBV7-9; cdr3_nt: TGTGCCAGCAGCTCGGGACAGTTAACCTACGAGCAGTACTTC; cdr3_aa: CASSSGQLTYEQYF
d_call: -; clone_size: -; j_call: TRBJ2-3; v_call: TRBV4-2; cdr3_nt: TGTGCCAGCAGCCAGATTAACCTGGGAGGCACAGATACGCAGTATTTT; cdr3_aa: CASSQINLGGTDTQYF
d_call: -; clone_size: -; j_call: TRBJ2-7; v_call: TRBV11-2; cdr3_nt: TGTGCCAGCAGCTTAGCGGGTTCGAGCTCCTACGAGCAGTACTTC; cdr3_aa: CASSLAGSSSYEQYF
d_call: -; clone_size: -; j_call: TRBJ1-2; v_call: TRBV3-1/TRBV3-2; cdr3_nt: TGTGCCAGCAGCCGGCCGGGGGGAGATGGCTACACCTTC; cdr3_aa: CASSRPGGDGYTF
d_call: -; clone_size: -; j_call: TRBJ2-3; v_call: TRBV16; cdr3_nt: TGTGCCAGCAGCCAACGGTTCAGGTCCACAGATACGCAGTATTTT; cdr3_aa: CASSQRFRSTDTQYF
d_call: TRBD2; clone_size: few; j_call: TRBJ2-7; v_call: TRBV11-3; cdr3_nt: TGTGCCAGCAGCCCGGGACTAGCGGGACGCGAGCAGTACTTC; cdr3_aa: CASSPGLAGREQYF
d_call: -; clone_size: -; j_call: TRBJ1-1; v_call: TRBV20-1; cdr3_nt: TGCAGTGCTAGTTCGGCCAGGGAGAACACTGAAGCTTTCTTT; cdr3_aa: CSASSARENTEAFF
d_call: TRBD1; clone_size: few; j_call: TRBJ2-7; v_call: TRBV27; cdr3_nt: TGTGCCAGCAGCCCGAGAGGGACAGGGGGCTACGAGCAGTACTTC; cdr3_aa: CASSPRGTGGYEQYF
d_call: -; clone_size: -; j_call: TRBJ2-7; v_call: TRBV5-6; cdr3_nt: TGTGCCAGCAGCCGCGTATTGTACAGTCCCTCCTACGAGCAGTACTTC; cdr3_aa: CASSRVLYSPSYEQYF
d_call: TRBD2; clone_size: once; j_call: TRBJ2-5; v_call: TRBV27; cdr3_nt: TGTGCCAGCAGTTCGCTAGCGGGAGTAGGAGAGACCCAGTACTTC; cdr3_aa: CASSSLAGVGETQYF
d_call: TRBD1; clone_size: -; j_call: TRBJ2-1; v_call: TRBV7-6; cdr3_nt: TGTGCCAGCAGCCCAGGGGGCGCGAATGAGCAGTTCTTC; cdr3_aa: CASSPGGANEQFF
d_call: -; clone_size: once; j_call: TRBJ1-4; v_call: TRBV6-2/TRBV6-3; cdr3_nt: TGTGCCAGCAGTTACTCGGCCCAGGAGGCTAATGAAAAACTGTTTTTT; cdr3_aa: CASSYSAQEANEKLFF
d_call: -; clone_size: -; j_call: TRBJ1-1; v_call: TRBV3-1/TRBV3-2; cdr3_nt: TGTGCCAGCAGCCCGACTTGGGGCAAGAACACTGAAGCTTTCTTT; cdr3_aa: CASSPTWGKNTEAFF
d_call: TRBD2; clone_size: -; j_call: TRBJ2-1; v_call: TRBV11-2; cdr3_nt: TGTGCCACCCAGCAGGCTAGCGGGAGGTGGAACAATGAGCAGTTCTTC; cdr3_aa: CATQQASGRWNNEQFF
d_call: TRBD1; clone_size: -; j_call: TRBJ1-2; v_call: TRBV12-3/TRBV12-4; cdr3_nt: TGTGCCAGCAGTTCCTACAGGGGGACTGGCTACACCTTC; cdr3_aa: CASSSYRGTGYTF
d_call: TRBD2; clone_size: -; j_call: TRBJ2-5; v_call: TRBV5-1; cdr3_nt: TGCGCCAGCAGCGAGGGCGGACTAGCGGGAGTAGAGACCCAGTACTTC; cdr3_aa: CASSEGGLAGVETQYF
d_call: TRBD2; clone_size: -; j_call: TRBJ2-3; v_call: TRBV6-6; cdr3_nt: TGTGCCAGCAGTCCCGATGGGGGGCGGACTAGCGGGGGTTACACAGATACGCAGTATTTT; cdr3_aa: CASSPDGGRTSGGYTDTQYF
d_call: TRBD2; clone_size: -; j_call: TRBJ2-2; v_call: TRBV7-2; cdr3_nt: TGTGCCAGCAGCTTACTAGCGGTGAACACCGGGGAGCTGTTTTTT; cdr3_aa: CASSLLAVNTGELFF
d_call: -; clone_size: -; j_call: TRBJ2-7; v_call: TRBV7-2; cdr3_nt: TGTGCCAGCAGCTTGAGCAGGGTCTCCTACGAGCAGTACTTC; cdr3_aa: CASSLSRVSYEQYF
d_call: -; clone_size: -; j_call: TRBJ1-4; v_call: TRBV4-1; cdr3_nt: TGCGCCAGCAGCCTTCCCGGCGCAGGTGGGAATGAAAAACTGTTTTTT; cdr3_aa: CASSLPGAGGNEKLFF
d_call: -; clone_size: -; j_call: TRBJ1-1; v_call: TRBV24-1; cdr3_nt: TGTGCCACCAGGGACAGTAGGACTGAAGCTTTCTTT; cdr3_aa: CATRDSRTEAFF
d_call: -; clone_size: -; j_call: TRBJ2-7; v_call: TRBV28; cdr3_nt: TGTGCCAGCAGCCGAATCAGGGGCGGGGGTTACGAGCAGTACTTC; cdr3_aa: CASSRIRGGGYEQYF
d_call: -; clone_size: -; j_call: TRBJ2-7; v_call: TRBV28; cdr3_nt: TGTGCCAGCAGTTCTCCGGGACTGTGGTACGAGCAGTACTTC; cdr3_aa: CASSSPGLWYEQYF
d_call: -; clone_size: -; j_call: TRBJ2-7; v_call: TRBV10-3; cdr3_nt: TGTGCCACGGGGGCAGGGGGCTACGAGCAGTACTTC; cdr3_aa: CATGAGGYEQYF
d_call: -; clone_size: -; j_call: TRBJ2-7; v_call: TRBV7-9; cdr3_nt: TGTGCCAGCAGCCCTCGTTCGGGGTTCGAGCAGTACTTC; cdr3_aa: CASSPRSGFEQYF